Shown below are 22 T cell receptor beta chains from a single sample sequenced in a study of tissue T cells after allogeneic stem cell transplantation. The time point here: mouse harvest day 14 after allogeneic transplant. Tail vein injection delivered 10^7 T-cell-depleted bone marrow cells and 10^6 splenic CD5+ T cells. TCRdb's table, derived via immunoSEQ multiplex PCR, lists solely in-frame clones and lacks some. The table includes approximately 4,500 clones, 35% to 50% detected once. The sequenced sample was gut tissue. These receptor sequences come from a female BALB/c mouse given C57BL/6 T cells with graft-versus-host disease after an allogeneic hematopoietic cell transplant.

In this sample, this clone turned up a few times. The gene names here belong to mouse. Read coverage stops 1 residue before the CDR3 terminus; the germline J gene supplies the remainder. This rearrangement joins TRBV26 to TRBJ2-3; perhaps TRBD1 as D (5 bases). With 5 bases removed from V and 3 bases from J, the gap between germline ends came to 9 bases. The germline gives CDR1 KGHPV, CDR2 FQNQEV (reference sequence). There are 13 residues in the CDR3. The CDR3 bases that were read are TGTGCCAGCAGTGTTCGACAGGCAGAAACGCTGTAT. This sequence encodes CASSVRQAETLY. The CDR3 reads in full as CASSVRQAETLYF.

As for this clone: The genes and germline here are from mouse. The sequence runs out 1 residue before the end of the CDR3; the remainder is reconstructed from the germline J gene. The V call is TRBV31, the J call TRBJ2-1, with 7 nucleotides matching TRBD1. J lost 1 base, V lost 3 bases, and 3 bases had no gene match. The germline V gene has CDR1 GKSSPN and CDR2 SITVG. The CDR3 loop spans 14 amino acids. The CDR3: CAWRPGQNYAEQFF. CDR3 DNA (partial): TGTGCCTGGAGACCGGGACAGAACTATGCTGAGCAGTTC.

Of note for this clone: Genes and germline come from the mouse. The CDR3 goes on 1 residue after the read ends, and that part is filled in from the germline J gene. V and J are TRBV26 and TRBJ1-4; D uncertain. Trimming stripped 4 bases from V and 7 bases from J, with 13 bases between. This CDR3 is built from 14 residues. CDR1 is KGHPV and CDR2 is FQNQEV in the germline V gene (reference sequence). Partial CDR3 DNA: TGTGCCAGCAGTCCGTCGATGGGGTTCGAAAGATTATTT. Translating it yields CASSPSMGFERLF. The CDR3 in its entirety is CASSPSMGFERLFF.

To note about this clone: The listed genes are named as in mouse. Coverage ceases 1 residue before the CDR3 finishes, and the germline J gene fills in the end. The V call is TRBV26, the J call TRBJ2-7; 7 positions match TRBD2. The CDR3 consists of 13 residues. CDR1 is KGHPV, CDR2 FQNQEV, per germline (reference sequence). V was clipped by 5 bases and J by 2 bases; unmatched bases: 3. The DNA read from the CDR3 is TGTGCCAGCAGTTTGCTGGGGGCCTATGAACAGTAC. It translates to CASSLLGAYEQY. The entire CDR3 reads CASSLLGAYEQYF.

Of note for this clone: Gene labels here are mouse ones. With the read ending 1 residue before the CDR3 end, the germline J gene is used to fill in that end. The chain employs TRBV26 and TRBJ2-4; tentative D call: TRBD1 (5 bases). V gave up 6 bases and J gave up 1 base, with 8 bases separating them. The CDR3 has 13 residues. Germline assignment: CDR1 KGHPV and CDR2 FQNQEV (reference sequence). The CDR3 reads CASSPTGQNTLYF. Incomplete CDR3 DNA: TGTGCCAGCAGCCCGACAGGTCAAAACACCTTGTAC.

Regarding this clone: The genes and germline here are from mouse. The CDR3 end is not reached by the read, which stops 1 residue before it; the germline J gene fills it in. The genes are TRBV19 and TRBJ1-6; TRBD1 aligns across 8 bases. TRBJ1-6 qualifies as an ORF whose function is uncertain. The V and J ends lost 7 bases and 4 bases, in that order; junction bases with no gene match: 4. There are 14 residues in the CDR3. Germline-derived CDR1 and CDR2 are FNHDT and SITEND (reference sequence). CDR3 bases read: TGTGCCAGCTCAGACAGGGGATATAATTCGCCCCTCTAC. This encodes CASSDRGYNSPLY. The entire CDR3 is CASSDRGYNSPLYF.

In its sample, this clone is large. The genes are named according to mouse. The DNA ends 1 residue before the CDR3 does, and the rest of the CDR3 is filled in from the germline J gene. The V gene is TRBV13-1, the J gene TRBJ2-7, with 11 bases lining up with TRBD2. This CDR3 has 15 amino acids. Germline CDR1 reads NSHNY; CDR2 reads SYGAGN. V lost 3 bases, J lost 0 bases, and 2 bases stayed unmatched. CDR3 in amino acids: CASSGDWGSSYEQYF. The covered CDR3 bases are TGTGCCAGCAGTGGGGACTGGGGGAGCTCCTATGAACAGTAC.

This clone has just a few counts. The genes and germline here are from mouse. The read gets to within 1 residue of the CDR3 end, and the germline J gene fills in the rest. The chain uses TRBV12-1 and TRBJ2-7, with TRBD2 matching 10 bases. V was pared by 0 bases and J by 7 bases, with 5 bases of the junction left unmatched. Germline V gene sequence: CDR1 SGHSN, CDR2 HYEKVE. This CDR3 comprises 14 residues. The CDR3 here is CASSLDWGAGEQYF. Incomplete CDR3 DNA: TGTGCCAGCTCTCTCGACTGGGGGGCGGGGGAACAGTAC. The variable domain in full, with the rest retrieved from reference TRBV12-1 and TRBJ2-7, is DSGVVQSPRHIIKEKGGRSVLTCIPISGHSNVVWYQQTLGKELKFLIQHYEKVERDKGFLPSRFSVQQFDDYHSEMNMSALELEDSAMYFCASSLDWGAGEQYFGPGTRLTVL.

As regards this clone: These gene names are mouse names. The sequence runs out 1 residue before the end of the CDR3; the remainder is reconstructed from the germline J gene. The V call is TRBV1, the J call TRBJ2-5; D is possibly TRBD1 (6 bases). Germline V gene sequence: CDR1 NSQYPW, CDR2 LRSPGD (reference sequence). V was shortened by 3 bases and J by 6 bases, with 7 bases between the two germline ends. The CDR3 totals 12 residues. The part of the CDR3 DNA that was read is TGCACCTGCAGTGCCAGGGGCGACACCCAGTAC. Protein: CTCSARGDTQY. The full CDR3 sequence reads CTCSARGDTQYF.

This clone was counted a few times. Each gene name is a mouse one. The missing CDR3 end, 1 residue past where the read stops, is filled in from the germline J gene. The chain has TRBV15 and TRBJ2-2; D is perhaps TRBD2 (5 bases). The CDR3 covers 15 residues. V was shortened by 2 bases and J by 2 bases, with 9 bases between the two germline ends. Germline V lookup: CDR1 SGHND, CDR2 FRSKSL. The sequenced part of the CDR3 DNA is TGTGCCAGCAGTTTATCGGCTGGGAACACCGGGCAGCTCTAC. Its translation: CASSLSAGNTGQLY. The whole CDR3 sequence reads CASSLSAGNTGQLYF.

With regard to this clone: Gene names are mouse gene names. The read is 1 residue too short to cover the CDR3 end, so that end is filled in from the germline J gene. The chain has TRBV26 and TRBJ2-4; tentatively, D is TRBD1 or TRBD2 (5 bases each). Germline V gene sequence: CDR1 KGHPV, CDR2 FQNQEV (reference sequence). The CDR3 is 12 residues long. Trimming left V 4 bases short and J 7 bases short, with 9 bases between. CDR3 in amino acids: CASSQGAHTLYF. CDR3 DNA (partial): TGTGCCAGCAGTCAAGGGGCGCACACCTTGTAC.

In the case of this clone: Any gene name here is a mouse gene name. CDR3 sequence: CASSLTGGQNTLYF. The DNA read from the CDR3 is TGTGCCAGCAGCTTGACAGGGGGCCAAAACACCTTGTAC. The chain joins TRBV3 to TRBJ2-4; 10 positions agree with TRBD1. The read stops 1 residue short of the end of the CDR3; the missing end is completed from the germline J gene. V lost 3 bases to trimming and J lost 3 bases; unmatched junction nucleotides: 0. The CDR3 totals 14 residues. Germline V gives CDR1 SNHLY, CDR2 FYNGKV (reference sequence). The entire variable domain, with the rest obtained from reference TRBV3 and TRBJ2-4, is as follows: GPKVLQIPSHQIIDMGQMVTLNCDPVSNHLYFYWYKQILGQQMEFLVNFYNGKVMEKSKLFKDQFSVERPDGSYFTLKIQPTALEDSAVYFCASSLTGGQNTLYFGAGTRLSVL.

Note on this clone: Gene names and germline refer to mouse. With the read ending 1 residue before the CDR3 end, the germline J gene is used to fill in that end. The chain uses TRBV26 and TRBJ2-3; 11 bases are shared with TRBD2. J gave up 0 bases and V 4 bases, and 6 bases lay outside the gene matches. In germline, CDR1 is KGHPV, CDR2 FQNQEV (reference sequence). This CDR3 comprises 17 residues. Incomplete CDR3 DNA: TGTGCCAGCAGTCCCCGACTGGGGGGGTCTAGTGCAGAAACGCTGTAT. This gives the protein CASSPRLGGSSAETLY. The whole CDR3 protein reads CASSPRLGGSSAETLYF. The whole variable domain, filled in from reference TRBV26 and TRBJ2-3, reads NSKVIQTPRYLVKGQGQKAKMRCIPEKGHPVVFWYQQNKNNEFKFLINFQNQEVLQQIDMTEKRFSAECPSNSPCSLEIQSSEAGDSALYLCASSPRLGGSSAETLYFGSGTRLTVL.

Worth noting for this clone: Mouse gene names and germline throughout. Read data end 1 residue before the CDR3 end; the end is taken from the germline J gene. V is TRBV15 and J is TRBJ1-1; 7 bases are a match to TRBD1. The CDR3 covers 11 residues. From germline, CDR1 is SGHND and CDR2 FRSKSL. V shed 6 bases and J 7 bases; nucleotides not matched to a gene: 2. CDR3 bases read: TGTGCCAGCAGCCGACAGGGAGAAGTCTTC. Amino acids: CASSRQGEVF. The entire CDR3 sequence reads CASSRQGEVFF.

Concerning this clone itself: Mouse names are used for the genes. The read is 1 residue too short to cover the CDR3 end, so that end is filled in from the germline J gene. The chain joins TRBV12-2 to TRBJ2-2; D not certain. This CDR3 is built from 14 residues. V was cut by 0 bases and J by 4 bases, with 8 bases left in between. Germline assignment: CDR1 SGHLS and CDR2 HYDKME. The CDR3 bases that were read are TGTGCCAGCTCTCTCGGGGAGGGCACCGGGCAGCTCTAC. Translation gives CASSLGEGTGQLY. The whole CDR3 region reads CASSLGEGTGQLYF.

As concerns this clone: The genes and germline here are from mouse. The sequenced fragment ends 1 residue before the CDR3 boundary, so the rest is inferred from the germline J gene. The rearrangement uses TRBV13-1 and TRBJ2-7, with 14 bases aligning to TRBD2. This CDR3 has 15 residues. With V trimmed by 2 bases and J by 5 bases, 3 bases remained unmatched. Germline V gene sequence: CDR1 NSHNY, CDR2 SYGAGN. CDR3 sequence reads: CASSEGLGGRNEQYF. The sequenced CDR3 bases are TGTGCCAGCAGTGAGGGACTGGGGGGGCGCAATGAACAGTAC.

Note on this clone: The genes are named according to mouse. The read finishes 1 residue shy of the CDR3 end, and the germline J gene is used to complete it. The chain is built from TRBV13-2 and TRBJ1-5; D unclear. Trimming cost V 1 base and J 1 base, with 6 bases left between them. The CDR3 spans 14 residues. Germline CDR1 is NNHNN and CDR2 is SYGAGS (reference sequence). CDR3 sequence: CASGDRQNNQAPLF. The CDR3 DNA, read in part, is TGTGCCAGCGGTGATCGGCAGAACAACCAGGCTCCGCTT.

Turning to this clone: The gene names given are mouse names. The read falls 1 residue short of the CDR3 end, and the missing part is taken from the germline J gene. J is TRBJ2-4 and V is TRBV26, with a weak D call TRBD1 (5 bases). The V gene's germline CDR1 is KGHPV and CDR2 FQNQEV (reference sequence). This CDR3 is built from 13 residues. The V end lost 2 bases, the J end lost 7 bases, and 10 bases lay between the germline ends. Incomplete CDR3 DNA: TGTGCCAGCAGTCTGCGCAGGGAGGACACCTTGTAC. Translation: CASSLRREDTLY. The whole CDR3 protein reads CASSLRREDTLYF.

Worth noting for this clone: Gene and germline names: mouse. Coverage ceases 1 residue before the CDR3 finishes, and the germline J gene fills in the end. J is TRBJ2-3 and V is TRBV3; 7 bases fit TRBD1. Germline assignment: CDR1 SNHLY and CDR2 FYNGKV (reference sequence). This CDR3 comprises 14 residues. The J segment lost 1 base and the V segment lost 5 bases, leaving 3 bases of the junction unmatched. This CDR3 is CASSPTGRAETLYF. The DNA read from the CDR3 is TGTGCCAGCAGCCCGACAGGGCGTGCAGAAACGCTGTAT. The full variable domain, its missing parts supplied by reference TRBV3 and TRBJ2-3, is GPKVLQIPSHQIIDMGQMVTLNCDPVSNHLYFYWYKQILGQQMEFLVNFYNGKVMEKSKLFKDQFSVERPDGSYFTLKIQPTALEDSAVYFCASSPTGRAETLYFGSGTRLTVL.

As regards this clone: Gene names denote mouse genes. With the read ending 1 residue before the CDR3 end, the germline J gene is used to fill in that end. V is TRBV19 and J is TRBJ1-1; D remains ambiguous. Trimming shortened V by 0 bases and J by 5 bases, and 2 bases separated the two germline ends. Germline V gene lookup returns CDR1 FNHDT and CDR2 SITEND (reference sequence). The CDR3 is made up of 11 amino acids. CDR3 bases read: TGTGCCAGCAGTATAGAGACAGAAGTCTTC. This codes for CASSIETEVF. The entire CDR3 is CASSIETEVFF.

This clone was detected only a few times. The gene symbols are mouse symbols. The DNA ends 1 residue before the CDR3 does, and the rest of the CDR3 is filled in from the germline J gene. The rearrangement joins TRBV15 to TRBJ2-7; 10 bases agree with TRBD1. The CDR3 loop spans 13 amino acids. V was pared by 6 bases and J by 7 bases, with 6 bases of the junction left unmatched. Germline V lookup: CDR1 SGHND, CDR2 FRSKSL. CDR3: CASRGQGMWEQYF. The CDR3 bases that were read are TGTGCCAGCAGGGGACAGGGGATGTGGGAACAGTAC.

A few counts support this clone. Each gene name is a mouse one. The read ends 1 residue before the CDR3 terminus; that terminus is restored from the germline J gene. The sample carries other DNA sequences with the same CDR3. The chain carries TRBV23 and TRBJ1-1; TRBD1, the D gene given by the table, was not confirmed from the DNA. Germline V gene data show CDR1 as KGHTA and CDR2 as FQNQQP. This CDR3 comprises 13 residues. The covered CDR3 bases are TGCTCCAGCAGTCGGACAACAAACACAGAAGTCTTC. Protein sequence: CSSSRTTNTEVF. The whole CDR3 protein is CSSSRTTNTEVFF.